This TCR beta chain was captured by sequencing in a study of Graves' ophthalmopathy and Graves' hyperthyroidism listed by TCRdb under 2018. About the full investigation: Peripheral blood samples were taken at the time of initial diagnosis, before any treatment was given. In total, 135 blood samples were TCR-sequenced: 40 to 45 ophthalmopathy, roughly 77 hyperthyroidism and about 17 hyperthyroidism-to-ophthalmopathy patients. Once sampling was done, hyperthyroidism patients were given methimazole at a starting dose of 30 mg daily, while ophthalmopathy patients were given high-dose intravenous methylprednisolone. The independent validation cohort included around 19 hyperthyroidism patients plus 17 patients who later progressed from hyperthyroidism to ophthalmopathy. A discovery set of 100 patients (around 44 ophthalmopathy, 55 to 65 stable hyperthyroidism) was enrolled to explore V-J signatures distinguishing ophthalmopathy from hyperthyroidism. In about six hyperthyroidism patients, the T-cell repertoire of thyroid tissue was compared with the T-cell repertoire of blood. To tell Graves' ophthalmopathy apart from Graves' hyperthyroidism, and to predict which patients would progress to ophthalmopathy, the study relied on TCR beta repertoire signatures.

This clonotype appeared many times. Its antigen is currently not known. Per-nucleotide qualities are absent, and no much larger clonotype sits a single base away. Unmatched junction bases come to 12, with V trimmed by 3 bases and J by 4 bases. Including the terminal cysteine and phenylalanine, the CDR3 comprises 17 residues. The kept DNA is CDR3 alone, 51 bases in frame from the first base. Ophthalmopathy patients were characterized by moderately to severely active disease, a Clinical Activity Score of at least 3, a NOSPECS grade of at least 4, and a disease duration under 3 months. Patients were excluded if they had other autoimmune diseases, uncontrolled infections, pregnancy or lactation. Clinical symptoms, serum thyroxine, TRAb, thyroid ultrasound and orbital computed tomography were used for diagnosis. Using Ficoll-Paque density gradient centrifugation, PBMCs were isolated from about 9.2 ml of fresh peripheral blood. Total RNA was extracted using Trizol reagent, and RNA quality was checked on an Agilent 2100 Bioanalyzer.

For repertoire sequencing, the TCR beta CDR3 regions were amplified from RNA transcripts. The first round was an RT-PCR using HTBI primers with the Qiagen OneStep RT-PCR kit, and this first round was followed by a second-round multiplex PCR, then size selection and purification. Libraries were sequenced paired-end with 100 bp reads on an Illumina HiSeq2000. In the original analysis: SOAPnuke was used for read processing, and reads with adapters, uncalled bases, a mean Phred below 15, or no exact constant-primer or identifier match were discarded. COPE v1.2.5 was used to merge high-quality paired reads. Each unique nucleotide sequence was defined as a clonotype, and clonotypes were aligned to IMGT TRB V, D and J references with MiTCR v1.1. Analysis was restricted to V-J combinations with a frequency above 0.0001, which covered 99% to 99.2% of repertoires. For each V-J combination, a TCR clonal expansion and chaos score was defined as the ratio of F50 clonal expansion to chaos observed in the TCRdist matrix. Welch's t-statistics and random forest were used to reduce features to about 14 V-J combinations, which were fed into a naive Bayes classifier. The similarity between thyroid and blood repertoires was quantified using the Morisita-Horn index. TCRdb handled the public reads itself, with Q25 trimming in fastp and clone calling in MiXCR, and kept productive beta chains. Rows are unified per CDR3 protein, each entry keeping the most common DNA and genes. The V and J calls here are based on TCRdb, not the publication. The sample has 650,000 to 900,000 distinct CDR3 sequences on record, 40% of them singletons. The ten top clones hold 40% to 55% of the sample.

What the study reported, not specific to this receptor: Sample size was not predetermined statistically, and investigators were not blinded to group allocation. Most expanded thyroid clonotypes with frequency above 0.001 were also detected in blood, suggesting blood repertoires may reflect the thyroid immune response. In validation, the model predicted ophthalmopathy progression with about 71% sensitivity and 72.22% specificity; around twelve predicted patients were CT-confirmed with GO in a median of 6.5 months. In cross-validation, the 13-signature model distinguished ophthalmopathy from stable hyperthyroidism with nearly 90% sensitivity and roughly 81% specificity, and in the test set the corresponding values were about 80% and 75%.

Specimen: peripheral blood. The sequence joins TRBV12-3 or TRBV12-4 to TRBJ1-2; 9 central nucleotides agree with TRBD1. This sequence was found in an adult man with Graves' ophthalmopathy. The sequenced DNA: TGTGCCAGCAGTTTGCTGGGGACAGGGAAGAGGGGCTATGGCTACACCTTC. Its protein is CASSLLGTGKRGYGYTF.